A single sample is the source of the 20 T cell receptor beta chains below, sequenced in a study of early T cells in non-severe SARS-CoV-2 infection. TCRdb recomputed calls from the 5' RACE reads with MiXCR, one row per CDR3 protein. The sample yields 45,000 to 55,000 distinct CDR3 sequences, approximately 6% seen once. Sequencing was performed on whole blood. The receptors originated from an adult who was a healthcare worker with PCR-confirmed SARS-CoV-2 infection or an uninfected control (not recorded which).

The sample holds a few counts of this clonotype. The chain links TRBV7-8 to TRBJ2-3; 8 bases are shared with TRBD2. Germline V gene lookup returns CDR1 SGHVS and CDR2 FQNEAQ. The CDR3 covers 17 residues. V was clipped by 1 base and J by 2 bases; unmatched bases: 8. DNA for the CDR3: TGTGCCAGCAGCTTAGGGCCAGCGGGGGCCCCCACAGATACGCAGTATTTT. It is translated as CASSLGPAGAPTDTQYF.

This chain connects TRBV6-6 to TRBJ2-5, with D possibly TRBD1 on 6 matching bases. The V end was cut by 2 bases, the J end by 7 bases, with 17 bases between. This CDR3 has 15 residues. In germline, CDR1 is MNHNY, CDR2 SVGAGI (reference sequence). In nucleotides, the CDR3 is TGTGCCAGCAGTTACGTGGGGGCGGATAAAACGACCCAGTACTTC. As protein: CASSYVGADKTTQYF.

This clonotype was recorded many times. This chain links TRBV4-3 with TRBJ2-3, with D tentatively TRBD2 (6 bases). This CDR3 contains 17 residues. V lost 1 base to trimming and J lost 1 base, with 15 bases between them. Per germline, CDR1 LGHNA and CDR2 YSLEER. The chain's CDR3 is CASSQGRRTIGTDTQYF. CDR3 bases: TGCGCCAGCAGCCAAGGAAGGAGGACTATCGGCACAGATACGCAGTATTTT.

This clonotype occurred many times. CDR3 in DNA: TGCAGTGCTAGAACCGCAGGGGGCTGGTCTGAAGCTTTCTTT. This sequence encodes CSARTAGGWSEAFF. This chain uses TRBV20-1 with TRBJ1-1; 8 bases are a match to TRBD1. After removal of 2 bases from V and 6 bases from J, the junction contained 8 bases not matched to a gene. Germline CDR1 is DFQATT and CDR2 is SNEGSKA (reference sequence). The CDR3 loop spans 14 amino acids.

This clonotype was counted ten times or more. The V call is TRBV20-1, the J call TRBJ2-5; 7 nucleotides agree with TRBD1. Germline V gene lookup returns CDR1 DFQATT and CDR2 SNEGSKA (reference sequence). The trim removed 6 bases at V and 7 bases at J, leaving 14 bases unmatched. This CDR3 contains 14 residues. The CDR3 spells CSADDRTGWGTQYF. Here the CDR3 DNA reads TGCAGTGCCGACGACAGGACAGGATGGGGGACCCAGTACTTC.

This clonotype has a count of ten or more. The chain is built from TRBV24-1 and TRBJ2-1, with 12 positions matching TRBD1. CDR1 is KGHDR and CDR2 is SFDVKD in the germline V gene. The CDR3 totals 16 residues. Germline trimming cut 4 bases from V and 2 bases from J; bases unmatched to any gene: 2. CDR3: CATSEGQGAPYNEQFF. Written as DNA, the CDR3 is TGTGCCACCAGTGAGGGACAGGGGGCTCCCTACAATGAGCAGTTCTTC.

This clonotype was counted ten times or more. The CDR3 region is CSASLTDEQFF. The CDR3 DNA is TGCAGTGCTTCTCTCACCGATGAGCAGTTCTTC. The gene calls are TRBV20-1 and TRBJ2-1; no reliable D call. Germline loops: CDR1 DFQATT, CDR2 SNEGSKA (reference sequence). The length of the CDR3 is 11 residues. V was shortened by 5 bases and J by 8 bases, with 10 bases between the two germline ends.

The chain links TRBV10-1 to TRBJ2-1, with 14 bases lining up with TRBD2. V shed 5 bases and J 5 bases; nucleotides not matched to a gene: 5. This CDR3 has 16 amino acids. CDR1 and CDR2 (germline): WNHNN, SYGVQD (reference sequence). This CDR3 reads CASSKEGLAGDNEQFF. In DNA form, the CDR3 reads TGCGCCAGCAGTAAGGAGGGACTAGCGGGGGACAATGAGCAGTTCTTC.

This clonotype was recorded many times. The chain couples TRBV4-3 to TRBJ1-2; D remains unclear. V was clipped by 0 bases and J by 0 bases, with 11 bases between them. The CDR3 length is 16 residues. Germline lookup yields CDR1 LGHNA and CDR2 YSLEER. CDR3 sequence: CASSQEPRGANYGYTF. CDR3 sequence (DNA): TGCGCCAGCAGCCAAGAACCCCGGGGAGCTAACTATGGCTACACCTTC.

This clonotype was counted at least ten times. The genes are TRBV18 and TRBJ1-5; D might be TRBD1 (5 bases). CDR1 and CDR2 (germline): KGHSH, LQKENI. Trimming took 6 bases from V and 6 from J, leaving 15 bases between them. This CDR3 spans 14 amino acids. The CDR3 DNA sequence: TGTGCCAGCTCTCTCGCAGGGCAGGGTCAGCCCCAGCATTTT. It yields the protein CASSLAGQGQPQHF.

The V call is TRBV11-2, the J call TRBJ2-4, with D tentatively TRBD1 (5 bases). Trimming cost V 5 bases and J 4 bases, with 18 bases left between them. This CDR3 is 16 amino acids long. Per germline, CDR1 SGHAT and CDR2 FQNNGV. CDR3 protein: CASSPGKASDKNIQYF. CDR3 nucleotide sequence: TGTGCCAGCAGCCCAGGGAAAGCTTCTGATAAAAACATTCAGTACTTC.

This clonotype was found many times. The V call is TRBV12-3 or TRBV12-4, the J call TRBJ1-2; D is ambiguous. The CDR3 totals 12 residues. The V end lost 5 bases, the J end lost 3 bases, and 7 bases lay between the germline ends. The CDR3 DNA is TGTGCCAGCAGTCCCGGGGACTATGGCTACACCTTC. This sequence encodes CASSPGDYGYTF.

The CDR3 nucleotides read TGCGCCAGCAGCCAAGACTACCCGGGGGGGCCCTACGAGCAGTACTTC. Amino acids: CASSQDYPGGPYEQYF. The V and J genes are TRBV4-3 and TRBJ2-7, with 8 bases matching TRBD2. V shed 0 bases and J 2 bases; nucleotides not matched to a gene: 6. The CDR3 is made up of 16 amino acids. In germline, CDR1 is LGHNA, CDR2 YSLEER.

This clonotype was seen at least ten times. V gene TRBV10-3 combines with J gene TRBJ2-7; tentative D call: TRBD1 (6 bases). The CDR3 extends over 12 amino acids. Germline V CDR1 and CDR2: ENHRY, SYGVKD. The V end was cut by 4 bases, the J end by 6 bases, with 10 bases between. The CDR3 loop is CAISGQDPEQYF. The CDR3 coding sequence is TGTGCCATCAGTGGACAGGATCCCGAGCAGTACTTC.

This clonotype was seen many times. The rearrangement uses TRBV6-1 and TRBJ2-1, with D perhaps given as TRBD1 or TRBD2 (7 bases each). Trimming pared 11 bases from V and 1 base from J, leaving 15 bases between. The CDR3 is 14 amino acids. Per the germline V gene, CDR1 is MNHNS and CDR2 is SASEGT. DNA for the CDR3: TGTGCCCTCTCAGGGGGGGGATCCTACAATGAGCAGTTCTTC. Amino acids: CALSGGGSYNEQFF.

This chain uses TRBV3-1 with TRBJ1-1; 7 bases match TRBD1. Germline loops: CDR1 LGHDT, CDR2 YNNKEL (reference sequence). CDR3 size: 13 residues. Trimming took 4 bases from V and 5 from J; bases not matched to a gene: 4. CDR3 sequence: CASSLTGLTEAFF. The CDR3 DNA reads TGTGCCAGCAGCCTGACAGGGCTTACTGAAGCTTTCTTT.

This clonotype was observed a few times. The chain recombines TRBV7-8 with TRBJ2-7; D unclear. Trimming shortened V by 4 bases and J by 4 bases, and 14 bases separated the two germline ends. The V gene's germline CDR1 is SGHVS and CDR2 FQNEAQ. The CDR3 is made up of 14 amino acids. As DNA, the CDR3 is TGTGCCAGCAGCTCCCCCGGGTCCCGGTACGAGCAGTACTTC. This translates into CASSSPGSRYEQYF. The complete variable domain, with remaining parts taken from reference TRBV7-8 and TRBJ2-7, reads GAGVSQSPRYKVAKRGQDVALRCDPISGHVSLFWYQQALGQGPEFLTYFQNEAQLDKSGLPSDRFFAERPEGSVSTLKIQRTQQEDSAVYLCASSSPGSRYEQYFGPGTRLTVT.

This clonotype was picked up a small number of times. As DNA, the CDR3 is TGTGCCAGCAGCCGTGGCGGGGAGCAGTTCTTC. Amino acid sequence: CASSRGGEQFF. V and J are TRBV7-2 and TRBJ2-1, with D maybe TRBD2 (5 bases). The CDR3 consists of 11 residues. V shed 5 bases and J shed 10 bases, with 9 bases lying between them. Germline lookup yields CDR1 SGHTA and CDR2 FQGNSA.

The table lists this clonotype with many counts. The V and J genes are TRBV6-5 and TRBJ1-3; D gene unclear. The CDR3 is 16 amino acids. V was clipped by 5 bases and J by 0 bases, with 14 bases between them. Germline CDR1 reads MNHEY; CDR2 reads SVGAGI. The CDR3 sequence is CASSRTSFASGNTIYF. Here the CDR3 DNA reads TGTGCCAGCAGTCGGACCAGCTTTGCCTCTGGAAACACCATATATTTT.

This clonotype was observed a few times. The rearrangement joins TRBV19 to TRBJ1-2; D gene uncertain. In germline, CDR1 is LNHDA, CDR2 SQIVND (reference sequence). The length of the CDR3 is 12 residues. With 5 bases removed from V and 5 bases from J, the gap between germline ends came to 9 bases. The CDR3 sequence is CASSFGVYGYTF. In DNA, the CDR3 is TGTGCCAGTAGTTTCGGGGTTTATGGCTACACCTTC.